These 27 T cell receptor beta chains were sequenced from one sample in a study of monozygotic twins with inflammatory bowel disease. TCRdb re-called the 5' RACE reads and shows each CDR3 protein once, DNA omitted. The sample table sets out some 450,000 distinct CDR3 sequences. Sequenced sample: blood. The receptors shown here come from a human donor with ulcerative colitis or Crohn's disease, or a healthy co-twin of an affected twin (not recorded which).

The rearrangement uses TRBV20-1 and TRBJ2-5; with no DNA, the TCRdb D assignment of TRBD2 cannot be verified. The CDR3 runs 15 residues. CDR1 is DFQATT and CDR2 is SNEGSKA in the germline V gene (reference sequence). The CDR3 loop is CSARDPAGERETQYF.

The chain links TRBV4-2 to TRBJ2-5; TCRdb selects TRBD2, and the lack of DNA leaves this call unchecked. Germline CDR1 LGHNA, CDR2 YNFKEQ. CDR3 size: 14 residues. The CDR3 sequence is CASSQERAGETQYF.

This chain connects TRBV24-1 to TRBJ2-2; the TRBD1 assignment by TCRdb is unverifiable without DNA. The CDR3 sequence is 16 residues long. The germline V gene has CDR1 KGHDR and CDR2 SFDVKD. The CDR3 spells CATSDSPGQVAGELFF.

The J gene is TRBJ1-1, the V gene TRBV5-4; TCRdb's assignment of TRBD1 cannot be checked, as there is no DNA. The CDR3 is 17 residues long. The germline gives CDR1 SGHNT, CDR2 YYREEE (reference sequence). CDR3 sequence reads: CASSSRQGEGKFTEAFF.

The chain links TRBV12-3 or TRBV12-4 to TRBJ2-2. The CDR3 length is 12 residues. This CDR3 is CASRPNTGELFF.

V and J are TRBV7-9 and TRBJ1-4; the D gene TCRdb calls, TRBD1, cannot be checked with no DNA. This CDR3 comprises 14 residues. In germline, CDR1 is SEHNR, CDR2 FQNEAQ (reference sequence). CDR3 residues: CASSSQGDNEKLFF.

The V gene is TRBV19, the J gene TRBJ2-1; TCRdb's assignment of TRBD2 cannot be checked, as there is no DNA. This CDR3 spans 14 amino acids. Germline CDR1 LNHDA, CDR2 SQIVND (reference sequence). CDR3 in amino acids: CASSMSSGDIEQFF.

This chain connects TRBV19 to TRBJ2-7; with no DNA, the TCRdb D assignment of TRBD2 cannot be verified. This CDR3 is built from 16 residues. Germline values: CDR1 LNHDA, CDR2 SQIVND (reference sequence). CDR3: CASSTRVGGSRDEQYF.

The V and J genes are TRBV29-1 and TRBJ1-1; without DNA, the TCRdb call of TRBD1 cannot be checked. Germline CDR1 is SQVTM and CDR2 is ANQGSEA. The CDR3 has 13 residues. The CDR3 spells CSVDAGGNTEAFF.

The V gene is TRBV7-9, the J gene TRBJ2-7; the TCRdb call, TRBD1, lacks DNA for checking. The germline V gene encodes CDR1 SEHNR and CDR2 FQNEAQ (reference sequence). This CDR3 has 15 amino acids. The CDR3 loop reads CASSSYHTGSGEQYF.

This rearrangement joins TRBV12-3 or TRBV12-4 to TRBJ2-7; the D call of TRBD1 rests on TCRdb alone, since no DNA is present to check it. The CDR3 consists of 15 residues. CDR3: CASSLGLGQALEQYF.

The CDR3 sequence is CASAGTANTEAFF. The chain links TRBV2 to TRBJ1-1; TCRdb's D call, TRBD1, is unchecked because there is no DNA. CDR1 is SNHLY and CDR2 is FYNNEI in the germline V gene. The CDR3 is made up of 13 amino acids.

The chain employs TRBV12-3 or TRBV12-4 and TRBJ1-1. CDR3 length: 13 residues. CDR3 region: CASSLDEGTEAFF.

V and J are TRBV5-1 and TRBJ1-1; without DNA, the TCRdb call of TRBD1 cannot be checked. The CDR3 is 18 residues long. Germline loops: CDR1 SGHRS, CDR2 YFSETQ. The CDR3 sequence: CASSAGTGRNYVNTEAFF.

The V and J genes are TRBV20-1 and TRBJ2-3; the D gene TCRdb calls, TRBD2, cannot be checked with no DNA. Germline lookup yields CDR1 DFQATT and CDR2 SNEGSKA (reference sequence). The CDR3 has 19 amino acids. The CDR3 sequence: CSARDRRLAGNRRTDTQYF.

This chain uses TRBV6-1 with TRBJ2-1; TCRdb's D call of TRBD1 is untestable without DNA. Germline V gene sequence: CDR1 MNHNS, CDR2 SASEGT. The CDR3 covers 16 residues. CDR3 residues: CASSPNGQGAGDEQFF.

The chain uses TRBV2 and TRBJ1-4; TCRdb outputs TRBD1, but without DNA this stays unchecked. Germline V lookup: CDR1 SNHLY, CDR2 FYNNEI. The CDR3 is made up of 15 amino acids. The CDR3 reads CASRDLGGTNEKMFF.

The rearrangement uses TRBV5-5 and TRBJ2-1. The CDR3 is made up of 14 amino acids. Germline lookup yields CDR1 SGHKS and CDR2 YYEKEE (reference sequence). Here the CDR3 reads CASSLNLVYNEQFF.

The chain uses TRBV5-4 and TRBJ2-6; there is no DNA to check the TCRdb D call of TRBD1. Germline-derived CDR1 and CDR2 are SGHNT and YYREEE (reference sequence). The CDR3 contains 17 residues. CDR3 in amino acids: CASSFQGVISGANVLTF.

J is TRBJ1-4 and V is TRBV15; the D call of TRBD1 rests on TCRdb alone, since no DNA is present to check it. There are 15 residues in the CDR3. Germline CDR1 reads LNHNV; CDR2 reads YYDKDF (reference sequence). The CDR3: CATSTRAGQAEKLFF.

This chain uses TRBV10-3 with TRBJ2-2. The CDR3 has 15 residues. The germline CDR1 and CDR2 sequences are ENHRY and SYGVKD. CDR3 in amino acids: CAISEPMVGTGELFF.

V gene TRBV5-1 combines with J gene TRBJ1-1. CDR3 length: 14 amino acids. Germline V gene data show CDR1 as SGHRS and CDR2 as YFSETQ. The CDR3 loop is CASSLASQGLQAFF.

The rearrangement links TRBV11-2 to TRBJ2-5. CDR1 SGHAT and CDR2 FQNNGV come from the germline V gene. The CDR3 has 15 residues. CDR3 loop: CASSTTDRYQETQYF.

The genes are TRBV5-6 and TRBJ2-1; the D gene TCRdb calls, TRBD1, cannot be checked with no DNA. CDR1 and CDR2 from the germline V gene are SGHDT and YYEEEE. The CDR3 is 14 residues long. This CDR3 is CASSLSGGFGEQFF.

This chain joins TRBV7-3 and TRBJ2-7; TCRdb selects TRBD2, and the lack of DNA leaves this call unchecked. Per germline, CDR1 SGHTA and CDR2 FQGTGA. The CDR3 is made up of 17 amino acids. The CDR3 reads CASSREGSVFIPYEQYF.

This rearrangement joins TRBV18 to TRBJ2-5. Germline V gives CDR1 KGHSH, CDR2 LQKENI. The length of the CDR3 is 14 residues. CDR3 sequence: CASSPAGGEETQYF.

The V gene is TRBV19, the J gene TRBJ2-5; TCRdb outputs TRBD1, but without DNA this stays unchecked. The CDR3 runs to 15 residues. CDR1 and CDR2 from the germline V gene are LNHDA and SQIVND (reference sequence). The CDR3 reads CASSLGTGDGETQYF.